Below, 16 T cell receptor beta chains from the same sample are listed, as sequenced in a study of a mutant IDH1 vaccine in newly diagnosed glioma. Time point defined: week 23, last vaccination. The investigators gave 300 ug of mutant IDH1 20-mer peptide in each vaccine dose, together with topical imiquimod. Their antigens remain unidentified. TCRdb keeps only in-frame clones here, not all; method: immunoSEQ multiplex PCR. This table has tens of thousands of clones, about 85% appearing once. Material: PBMCs, obtained from a glioma patient whose treatment included an IDH1 peptide vaccine. The receptors originated from a woman aged 18-35 years with glioma.

The chain uses TRBV11-3 and TRBJ1-1; maybe TRBD1 (5 bases). The CDR3 contains 12 residues. Trimming left V 3 bases short and J 10 bases short, with 12 bases between. Germline loops: CDR1 SGHNT, CDR2 YENEEA. The CDR3 sequence is CASSFPGLGAFF. In DNA form, the CDR3 reads TGTGCCAGCAGCTTTCCGGGGCTGGGAGCTTTCTTT.

The chain joins TRBV6-1 to TRBJ2-3; no reliable D call. The CDR3 length is 14 residues. V gave up 3 bases and J gave up 2 bases, with 9 bases separating them. Looked up from germline, CDR1 is MNHNS and CDR2 is SASEGT. The DNA of the CDR3 is TGTGCCAGCAGTGAGCAGTCATTCACAGATACGCAGTATTTT. This sequence encodes CASSEQSFTDTQYF.

V usage is TRBV10-2 and J usage is TRBJ2-7; D unresolved. Germline assignment: CDR1 WSHSY and CDR2 SAAADI. Between the trimmed V and J ends, which lost 2 bases and 2 bases, there was a span of 13 bases. The CDR3 sequence is 15 residues long. The CDR3 DNA reads as TGCGCCAGCAGTGAGGGACGGGTTTGGCCCTACGAGCAGTACTTC. Translated: CASSEGRVWPYEQYF.

The chain carries TRBV4-2 and TRBJ2-5; D unresolved. The germline V and J ends were trimmed by 5 bases and 4 bases, with 5 bases remaining between them. The CDR3 loop spans 11 amino acids. The germline V gene encodes CDR1 LGHNA and CDR2 YNFKEQ. Written as DNA, the CDR3 is TGTGCCAGCAGCAGACGAGAGACCCAGTACTTC. Encoded protein: CASSRRETQYF.

This clone occurred once. The CDR3 is CASSSSGTGLSGANVLTF. CDR3 nucleotides: TGCGCCAGCAGCTCGTCCGGGACAGGCCTTTCTGGGGCCAACGTCCTGACTTTC. The rearrangement links TRBV5-1 to TRBJ2-6, with 8 bases identical to TRBD1. Losses at the gene ends were 3 bases for V and 1 base for J; bases not matched to a gene: 9. Germline CDR1 and CDR2: SGHRS and YFSETQ. This CDR3 has 18 amino acids.

This clone was seen once. The rearrangement links TRBV2 to TRBJ2-5; 14 nucleotides match TRBD2. This CDR3 contains 18 residues. The germline V gene encodes CDR1 SNHLY and CDR2 FYNNEI. V dropped 8 bases and J dropped 4; count of bases not matched to a gene: 15. The CDR3 coding sequence is TGTGCCAGCGGGCAAGGACTAGCGGGAGGCTTCGGGGGAGAGACCCAGTACTTC. This gives the protein CASGQGLAGGFGGETQYF.

V is TRBV5-1 and J is TRBJ2-3; TRBD1 aligns across 9 bases. This CDR3 is built from 17 residues. Germline CDR1 SGHRS, CDR2 YFSETQ. With V trimmed by 4 bases and J by 2 bases, 11 bases remained unmatched. The CDR3: CASSIQGGQGHTDTQYF. CDR3 nucleotides: TGCGCCAGCAGCATCCAGGGGGGACAGGGACACACAGATACGCAGTATTTT.

The chain employs TRBV4-2 and TRBJ1-1; D remains unclear. Trimming took off 1 base at V and 8 bases at J, with 17 bases between the two ends. Germline lookup yields CDR1 LGHNA and CDR2 YNFKEQ. The length of the CDR3 is 15 residues. This CDR3 reads CASSQGGYNRDEAFF. The CDR3 nucleotides read TGTGCCAGCAGCCAAGGAGGATATAACAGAGACGAAGCTTTCTTT.

This clone was seen more than once but under ten times. V is TRBV30 and J is TRBJ1-5, with D perhaps TRBD1 (5 bases). The CDR3 sequence is 14 residues long. Trimming cost V 2 bases and J 1 base, with 9 bases left between them. Germline loops: CDR1 GTSNPN, CDR2 SVGIG (reference sequence). CDR3 sequence reads: CAWSKDTSNQPQHF. DNA for the CDR3: TGTGCCTGGAGTAAGGACACCAGCAATCAGCCCCAGCATTTT.

The V and J genes are TRBV27 and TRBJ1-5; 9 bases line up with TRBD1. CDR3 length equals 15 residues. Trimming cost V 4 bases and J 1 base; bases outside gene matches: 2. CDR1 and CDR2 from the germline V gene are MNHEY and SMNVEV (reference sequence). CDR3: CASSSTGGSNQPQHF. CDR3 nucleotide sequence: TGTGCCAGCAGTTCGACAGGGGGAAGCAATCAGCCCCAGCATTTT.

This chain links TRBV29-1 with TRBJ2-1; 7 bases align to TRBD1. The CDR3 extends over 14 amino acids. The germline V gene encodes CDR1 SQVTM and CDR2 ANQGSEA. The J segment lost 3 bases and the V segment lost 7 bases, leaving 9 bases of the junction unmatched. The CDR3 reads CSGLKGDSYNEQFF. Here the CDR3 DNA reads TGCAGCGGCCTGAAAGGGGACAGCTACAATGAGCAGTTCTTC.

V is TRBV6-1 and J is TRBJ2-7, with D maybe TRBD2 (6 bases). V was clipped by 6 bases and J by 6 bases, with 15 bases between them. CDR3 size: 13 residues. Germline V gives CDR1 MNHNS, CDR2 SASEGT. The CDR3, as DNA: TGTGCCAGCAGGCCGGAGGGCGGCCTCGAGCAGTACTTC. Encoded protein: CASRPEGGLEQYF.

The chain is built from TRBV5-4 and TRBJ2-7; D not resolved. CDR1 and CDR2 from the germline V gene are SGHNT and YYREEE (reference sequence). The V end lost 0 bases, the J end lost 3 bases, and 13 bases lay between the germline ends. This CDR3 has 15 amino acids. This CDR3 is CASSLGYDGYYEQYF. In nucleotides, the CDR3 is TGTGCCAGCAGCTTGGGGTACGACGGGTACTACGAGCAGTACTTC.

This chain links TRBV15 with TRBJ1-4; no clear D gene. V was clipped by 0 bases and J by 1 base, with 6 bases between them. The CDR3 is 15 residues long. Germline V gene lookup returns CDR1 LNHNV and CDR2 YYDKDF (reference sequence). CDR3 DNA sequence: TGTGCCACCAGCAGAGATATAGGAACTAATGAAAAACTGTTTTTT. This encodes CATSRDIGTNEKLFF.

In DNA, the CDR3 is TGTGCCAGCAGCCCCCCGGGACACTCGAACGAGCAGTACTTC. This sequence encodes CASSPPGHSNEQYF. The rearrangement uses TRBV6-6 and TRBJ2-7; D is perhaps TRBD1 (6 bases). The V end lost 6 bases, the J end lost 5 bases, and 17 bases lay between the germline ends. This CDR3 comprises 14 residues. Germline V gene data show CDR1 as MNHNY and CDR2 as SVGAGI (reference sequence).

V and J are TRBV7-2 and TRBJ2-1, with 8 bases aligning to TRBD2. The CDR3 has 15 residues. In germline, CDR1 is SGHTA, CDR2 FQGNSA. The trim removed 1 base at V and 4 bases at J, leaving 3 bases unmatched. CDR3 sequence (DNA): TGTGCCAGCAGCTTAGAACTAGCGGCGTACAATGAGCAGTTCTTC. Amino acids: CASSLELAAYNEQFF.